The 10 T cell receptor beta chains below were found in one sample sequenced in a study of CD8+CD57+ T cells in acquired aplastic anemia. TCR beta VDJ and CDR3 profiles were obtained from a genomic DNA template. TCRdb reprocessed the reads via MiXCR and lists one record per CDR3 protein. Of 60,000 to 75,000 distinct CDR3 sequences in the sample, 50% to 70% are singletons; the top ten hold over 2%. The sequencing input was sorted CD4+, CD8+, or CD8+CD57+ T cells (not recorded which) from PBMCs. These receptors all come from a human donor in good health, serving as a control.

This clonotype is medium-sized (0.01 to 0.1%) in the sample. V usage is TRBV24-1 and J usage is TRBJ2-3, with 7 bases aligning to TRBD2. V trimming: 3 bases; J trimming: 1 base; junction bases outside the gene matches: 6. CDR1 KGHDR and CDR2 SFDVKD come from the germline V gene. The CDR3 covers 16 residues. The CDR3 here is CATSDKLALGTDTQYF. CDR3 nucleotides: TGTGCCACCAGTGATAAACTAGCGCTTGGCACAGATACGCAGTATTTT.

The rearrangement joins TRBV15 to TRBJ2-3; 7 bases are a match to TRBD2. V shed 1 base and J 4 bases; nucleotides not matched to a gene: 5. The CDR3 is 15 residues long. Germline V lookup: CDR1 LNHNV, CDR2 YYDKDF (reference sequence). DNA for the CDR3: TGTGCCACCAGCAGAGGGGCGGGGGAGTCAGATACGCAGTATTTT. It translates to CATSRGAGESDTQYF.

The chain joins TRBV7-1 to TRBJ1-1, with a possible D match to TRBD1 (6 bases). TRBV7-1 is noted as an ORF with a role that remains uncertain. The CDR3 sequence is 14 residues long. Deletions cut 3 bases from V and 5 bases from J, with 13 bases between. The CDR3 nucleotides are TGTGCCAGCAGCTCTCCCGGGACACCGACTGAAGCTTTCTTT. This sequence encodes CASSSPGTPTEAFF.

The CDR3 reads CASSTYSGANVLTF. CDR3 bases: TGTGCCAGTAGTACGTATTCTGGGGCCAACGTCCTGACTTTC. This chain uses TRBV19 with TRBJ2-6; D uncertain. The germline V gene encodes CDR1 LNHDA and CDR2 SQIVND (reference sequence). V was trimmed by 4 bases and J by 1 base, leaving 5 bases between them. This CDR3 region has 14 residues.

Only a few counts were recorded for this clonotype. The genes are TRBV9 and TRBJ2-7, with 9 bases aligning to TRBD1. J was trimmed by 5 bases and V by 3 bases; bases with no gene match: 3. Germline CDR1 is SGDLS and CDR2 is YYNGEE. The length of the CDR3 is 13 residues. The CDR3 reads CASSATGGHEQYF. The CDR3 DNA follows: TGTGCCAGCAGCGCAACAGGGGGCCACGAGCAGTACTTC. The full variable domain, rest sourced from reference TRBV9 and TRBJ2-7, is DSGVTQTPKHLITATGQRVTLRCSPRSGDLSVYWYQQSLDQGLQFLIQYYNGEERAKGNILERFSAQQFPDLHSELNLSSLELGDSALYFCASSATGGHEQYFGPGTRLTVT.

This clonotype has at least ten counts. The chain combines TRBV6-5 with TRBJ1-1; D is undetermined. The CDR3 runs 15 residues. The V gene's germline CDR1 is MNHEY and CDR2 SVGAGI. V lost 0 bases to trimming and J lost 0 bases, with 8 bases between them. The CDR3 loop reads CASSYSSRLNTEAFF. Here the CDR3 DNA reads TGTGCCAGCAGTTACTCTTCCAGGTTGAACACTGAAGCTTTCTTT.

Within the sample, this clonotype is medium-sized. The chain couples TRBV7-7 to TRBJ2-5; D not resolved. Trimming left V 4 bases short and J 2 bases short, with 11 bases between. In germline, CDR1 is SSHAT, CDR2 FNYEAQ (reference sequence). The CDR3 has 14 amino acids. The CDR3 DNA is TGTGCCAGCAGCTATTCGGCAGGACAAGAGACCCAGTACTTC. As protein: CASSYSAGQETQYF.

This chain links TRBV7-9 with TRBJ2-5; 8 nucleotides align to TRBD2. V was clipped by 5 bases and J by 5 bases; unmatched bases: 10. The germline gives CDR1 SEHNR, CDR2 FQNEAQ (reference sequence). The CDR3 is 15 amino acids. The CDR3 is CASSAVGLERETQYF. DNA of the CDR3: TGTGCCAGCAGCGCGGTGGGACTAGAGCGGGAGACCCAGTACTTC. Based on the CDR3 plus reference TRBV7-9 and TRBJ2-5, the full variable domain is DTGVSQNPRHKITKRGQNVTFRCDPISEHNRLYWYRQTLGQGPEFLTYFQNEAQLEKSRLLSDRFSAERPKGSFSTLEIQRTEQGDSAMYLCASSAVGLERETQYFGPGTRLLVL.

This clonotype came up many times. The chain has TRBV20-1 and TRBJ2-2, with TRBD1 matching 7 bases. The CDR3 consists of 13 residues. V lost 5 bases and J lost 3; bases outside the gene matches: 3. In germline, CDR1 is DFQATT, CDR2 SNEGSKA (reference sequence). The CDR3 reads CSAGTADTGELFF. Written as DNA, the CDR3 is TGCAGTGCTGGGACAGCTGACACCGGGGAGCTGTTTTTT.

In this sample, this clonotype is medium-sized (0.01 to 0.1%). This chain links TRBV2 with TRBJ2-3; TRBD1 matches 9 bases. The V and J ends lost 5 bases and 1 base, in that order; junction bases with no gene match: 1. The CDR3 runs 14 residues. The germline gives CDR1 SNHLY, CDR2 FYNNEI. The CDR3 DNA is TGTGCCAGCAGTAGGACAGGGGGCACAGATACGCAGTATTTT. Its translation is CASSRTGGTDTQYF.